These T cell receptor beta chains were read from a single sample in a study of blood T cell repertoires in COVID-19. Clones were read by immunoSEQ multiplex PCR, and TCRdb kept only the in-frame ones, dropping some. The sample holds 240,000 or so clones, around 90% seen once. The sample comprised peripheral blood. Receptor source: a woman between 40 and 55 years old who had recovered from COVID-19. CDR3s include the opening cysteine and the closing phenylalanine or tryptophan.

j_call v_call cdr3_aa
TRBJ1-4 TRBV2 CASSRDSSRVEKLFF
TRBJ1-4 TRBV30 CAWSVVSGFPFF
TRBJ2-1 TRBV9 CASSAGLARDNEQFF
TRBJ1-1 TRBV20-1 CSARFGDKAFF
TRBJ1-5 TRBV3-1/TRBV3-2 CASSLQGGGNQPQHF
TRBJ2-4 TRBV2 CASRGSRDLNIQYF
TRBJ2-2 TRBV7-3 CASSSGLAGNTGELFF
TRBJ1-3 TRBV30 CAWSGRGNTIYF
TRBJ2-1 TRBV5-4 CASSLVAFGSGNEQFF
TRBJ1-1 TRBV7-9 CASSLAGGLVTEAFF
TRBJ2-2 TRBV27 CASSLRTGGITGELFF
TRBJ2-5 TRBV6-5 CASSPRTSWETQYF
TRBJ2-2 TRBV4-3 CASSRGVGLAAGELFF
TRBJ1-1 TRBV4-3 CASSQTPTGTAPEAFF
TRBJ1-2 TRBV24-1 CATSDTTGTAYYGYTF
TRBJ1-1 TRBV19 CASNPHPNTEAFF
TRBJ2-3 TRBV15 CATSRDYGTQYF
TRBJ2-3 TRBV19 CASSFRGNTDTQYF
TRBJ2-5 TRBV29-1 CSVEAGQGRSETQYF
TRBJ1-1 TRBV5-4 CASSPTINTEAFF
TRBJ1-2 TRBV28 CASGLGTAHYGYTF
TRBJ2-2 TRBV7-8 CASSLDLGAPGELFF
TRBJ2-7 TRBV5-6 CASSPPWDTEQYF
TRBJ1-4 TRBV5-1 CASSRPGGGEKLFF
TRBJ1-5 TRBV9 CASSVGLGQPQHF
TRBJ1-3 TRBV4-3 CASSQTSGPGNTIYF
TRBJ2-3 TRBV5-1 CASSLGGLADTQYF
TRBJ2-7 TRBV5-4 CASSPRLAPEQYF
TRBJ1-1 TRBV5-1 CASSSWAGGVPEAFF
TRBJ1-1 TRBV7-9 CASSFSGMGTEAFF
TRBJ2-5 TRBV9 CASSPRLGRGKETQYF
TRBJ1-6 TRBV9 CASSVEDRENSPLHF
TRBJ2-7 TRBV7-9 CASSLGEGPTYEQYF
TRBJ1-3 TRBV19 CASSIASSGNTIYF
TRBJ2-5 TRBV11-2 CASSPGLAETQYF
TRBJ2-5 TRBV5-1 CASSRKGSGGETQYF
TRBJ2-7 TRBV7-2 CASSSWGQGVYEQYF
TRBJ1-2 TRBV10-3 CAISVTGTENFYTF
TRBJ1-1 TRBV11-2 CASSPRGHPKGTEAFF
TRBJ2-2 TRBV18 CASSRSRTGADGGELFF
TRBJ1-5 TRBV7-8 CASSGDRGGNQPQHF
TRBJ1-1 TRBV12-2 CASRLTALGGFF
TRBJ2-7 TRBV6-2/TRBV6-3 CASSYSGAIYRTYEQYF
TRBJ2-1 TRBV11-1 CASSSTSGRAYNEQFF
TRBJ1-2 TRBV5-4 CASSFQGQNYGYTF
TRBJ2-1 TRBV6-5 CASSYSELAPGDEQFF
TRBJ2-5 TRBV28 CASGGLDQETQYF
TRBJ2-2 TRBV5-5 CASSLADRDTGELFF
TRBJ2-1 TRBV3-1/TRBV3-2 CASSQGGASGRSSYNEQFF
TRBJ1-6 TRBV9 CASSPGQGAVNSPLHF
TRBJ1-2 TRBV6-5 CASSPPAGGPYGYTF